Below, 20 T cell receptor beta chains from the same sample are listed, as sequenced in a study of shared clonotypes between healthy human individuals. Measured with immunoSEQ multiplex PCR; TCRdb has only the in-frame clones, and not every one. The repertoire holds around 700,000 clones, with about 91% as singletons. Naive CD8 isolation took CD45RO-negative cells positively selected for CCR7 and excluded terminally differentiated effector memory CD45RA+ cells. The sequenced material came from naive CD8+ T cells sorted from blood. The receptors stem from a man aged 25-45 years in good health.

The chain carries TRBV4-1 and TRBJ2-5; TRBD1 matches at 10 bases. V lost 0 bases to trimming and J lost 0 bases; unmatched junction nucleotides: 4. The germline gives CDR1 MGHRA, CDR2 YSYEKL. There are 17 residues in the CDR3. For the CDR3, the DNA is TGCGCCAGCAGCCAAGATCCCGGGACAGGGGACCAAGAGACCCAGTACTTC. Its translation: CASSQDPGTGDQETQYF.

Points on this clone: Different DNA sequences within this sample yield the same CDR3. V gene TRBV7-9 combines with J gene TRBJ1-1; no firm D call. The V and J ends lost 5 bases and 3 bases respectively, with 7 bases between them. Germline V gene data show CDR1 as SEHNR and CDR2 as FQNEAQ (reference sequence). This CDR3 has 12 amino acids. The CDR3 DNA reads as TGTGCCAGCAGCCTGGGGTACACTGAAGCTTTCTTT. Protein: CASSLGYTEAFF.

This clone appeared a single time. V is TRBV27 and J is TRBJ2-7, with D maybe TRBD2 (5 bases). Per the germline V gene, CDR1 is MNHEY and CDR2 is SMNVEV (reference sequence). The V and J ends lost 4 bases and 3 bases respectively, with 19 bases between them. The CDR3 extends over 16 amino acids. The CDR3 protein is CASSSPLSGRFYEQYF. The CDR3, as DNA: TGTGCCAGCAGTTCTCCCCTCAGCGGACGCTTCTACGAGCAGTACTTC.

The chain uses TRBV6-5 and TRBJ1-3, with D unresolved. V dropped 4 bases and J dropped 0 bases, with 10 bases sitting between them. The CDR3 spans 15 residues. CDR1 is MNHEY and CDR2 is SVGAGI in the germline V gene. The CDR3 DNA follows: TGTGCCAGCAGTTTAGGGCAGCGCTCTGGAAACACCATATATTTT. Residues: CASSLGQRSGNTIYF.

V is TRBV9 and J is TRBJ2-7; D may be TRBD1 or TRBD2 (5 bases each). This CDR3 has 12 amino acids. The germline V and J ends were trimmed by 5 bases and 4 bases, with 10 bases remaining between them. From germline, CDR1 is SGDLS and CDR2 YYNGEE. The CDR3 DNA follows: TGTGCCAGCAGTGGGACGGGATACGAGCAGTACTTC. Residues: CASSGTGYEQYF.

For the CDR3, the DNA is TGTGCCAGCAGCTTAGAGGCGGGAGGGGCCACAGATACGCAGTATTTT. Encoded protein: CASSLEAGGATDTQYF. The V and J genes are TRBV11-3 and TRBJ2-3, with 9 bases identical to TRBD2. CDR3 length: 16 residues. CDR1 SGHNT and CDR2 YENEEA come from the germline V gene. Trimming cost V 0 bases and J 2 bases; bases outside gene matches: 3.

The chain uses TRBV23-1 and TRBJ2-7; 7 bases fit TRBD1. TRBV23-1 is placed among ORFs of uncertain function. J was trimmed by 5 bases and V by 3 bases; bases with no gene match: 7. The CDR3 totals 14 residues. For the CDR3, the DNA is TGCGCCAGCAGTCACCACACGACAGGGCACGAGCAGTACTTC. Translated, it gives CASSHHTTGHEQYF.

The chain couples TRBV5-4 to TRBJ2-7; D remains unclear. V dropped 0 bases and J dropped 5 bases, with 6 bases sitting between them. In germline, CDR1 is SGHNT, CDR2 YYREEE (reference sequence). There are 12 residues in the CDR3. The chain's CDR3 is CASSLVKDEQYF. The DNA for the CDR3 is TGTGCCAGCAGCTTGGTGAAAGACGAGCAGTACTTC. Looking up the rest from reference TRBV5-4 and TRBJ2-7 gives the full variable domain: ETGVTQSPTHLIKTRGQQVTLRCSSQSGHNTVSWYQQALGQGPQFIFQYYREEENGRGNFPPRFSGLQFPNYSSELNVNALELDDSALYLCASSLVKDEQYFGPGTRLTVT.

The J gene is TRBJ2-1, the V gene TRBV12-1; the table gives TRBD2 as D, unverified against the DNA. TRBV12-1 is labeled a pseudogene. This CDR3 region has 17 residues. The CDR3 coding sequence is TGTGCCAGCAGCTTTGTAGGACTGAACGCCGCCTACAATGAGCAGTTCTTC. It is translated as CASSFVGLNAAYNEQFF.

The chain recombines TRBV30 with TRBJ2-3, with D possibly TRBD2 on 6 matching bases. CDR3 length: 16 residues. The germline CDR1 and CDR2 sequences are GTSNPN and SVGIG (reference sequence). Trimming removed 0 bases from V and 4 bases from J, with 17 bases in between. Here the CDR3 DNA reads TGTGCCTGGAGTGTAGGGGTACTAGCAGGGTCAGATACGCAGTATTTT. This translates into CAWSVGVLAGSDTQYF.

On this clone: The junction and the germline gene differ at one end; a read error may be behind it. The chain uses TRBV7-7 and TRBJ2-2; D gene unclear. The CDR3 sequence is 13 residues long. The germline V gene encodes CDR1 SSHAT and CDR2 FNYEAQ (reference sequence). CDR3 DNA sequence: TGTGCTAGCAGCTTAAAGGGCACCGGGGAGCTGTTTTTT. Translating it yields CASSLKGTGELFF.

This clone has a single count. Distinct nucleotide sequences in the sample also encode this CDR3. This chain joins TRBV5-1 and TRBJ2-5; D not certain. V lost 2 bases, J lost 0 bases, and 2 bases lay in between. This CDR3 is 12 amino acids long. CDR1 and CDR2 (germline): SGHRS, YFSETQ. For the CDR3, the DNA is TGCGCCAGCAGCTTTGACCAAGAGACCCAGTACTTC. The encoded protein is CASSFDQETQYF.

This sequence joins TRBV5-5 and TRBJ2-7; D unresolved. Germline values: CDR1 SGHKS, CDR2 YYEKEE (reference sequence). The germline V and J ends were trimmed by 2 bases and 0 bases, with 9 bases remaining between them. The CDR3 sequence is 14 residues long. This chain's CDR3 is CASSFVEDSYEQYF. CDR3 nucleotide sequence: TGTGCCAGCAGCTTTGTGGAAGACTCCTACGAGCAGTACTTC.

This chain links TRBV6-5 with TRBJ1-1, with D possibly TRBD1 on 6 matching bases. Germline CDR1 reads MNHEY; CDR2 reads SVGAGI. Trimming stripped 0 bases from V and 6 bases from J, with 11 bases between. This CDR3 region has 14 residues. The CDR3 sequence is CASSYSPGAAEAFF. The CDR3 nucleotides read TGTGCCAGCAGTTACTCCCCGGGGGCGGCTGAAGCTTTCTTT.

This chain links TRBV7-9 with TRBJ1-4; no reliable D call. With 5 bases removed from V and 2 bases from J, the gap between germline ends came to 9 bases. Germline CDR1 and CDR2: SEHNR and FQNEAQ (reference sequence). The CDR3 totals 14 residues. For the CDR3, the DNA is TGTGCCAGCAGCGTGACTGGGACTAATGAAAAACTGTTTTTT. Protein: CASSVTGTNEKLFF.

The DNA for the CDR3 is TGTGCCAGCAGCTCCAGGGTGGGGAGCACCGGGGAGCTGTTTTTT. This sequence encodes CASSSRVGSTGELFF. V gene TRBV11-3 combines with J gene TRBJ2-2; D possibly matches TRBD1 or TRBD2 (5 bases each). Germline lookup yields CDR1 SGHNT and CDR2 YENEEA. V was shortened by 4 bases and J by 4 bases, with 13 bases between the two germline ends. The CDR3 extends over 15 amino acids.

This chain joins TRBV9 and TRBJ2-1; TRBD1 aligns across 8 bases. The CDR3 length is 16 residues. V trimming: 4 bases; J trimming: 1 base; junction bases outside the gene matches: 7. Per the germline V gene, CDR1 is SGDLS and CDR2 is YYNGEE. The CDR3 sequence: CASSTSTGASYNEQFF. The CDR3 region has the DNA TGTGCCAGCAGCACCTCGACAGGGGCTTCCTACAATGAGCAGTTCTTC.

The CDR3 region is CASSHKTGNQPQHF. The CDR3, as DNA: TGCGCCAGCAGCCATAAGACAGGCAATCAGCCCCAGCATTTT. V is TRBV4-1 and J is TRBJ1-5, with a possible D match to TRBD1 (5 bases). Germline values: CDR1 MGHRA, CDR2 YSYEKL. The V end lost 3 bases, the J end lost 2 bases, and 8 bases lay between the germline ends. The CDR3 has 14 amino acids.

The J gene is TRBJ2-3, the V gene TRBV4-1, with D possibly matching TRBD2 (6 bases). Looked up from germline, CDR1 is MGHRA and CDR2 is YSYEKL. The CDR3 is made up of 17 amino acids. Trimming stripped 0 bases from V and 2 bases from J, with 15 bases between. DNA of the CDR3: TGCGCCAGCAGCCAAGATAGGGGTAGCGGACACACAGATACGCAGTATTTT. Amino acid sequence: CASSQDRGSGHTDTQYF.

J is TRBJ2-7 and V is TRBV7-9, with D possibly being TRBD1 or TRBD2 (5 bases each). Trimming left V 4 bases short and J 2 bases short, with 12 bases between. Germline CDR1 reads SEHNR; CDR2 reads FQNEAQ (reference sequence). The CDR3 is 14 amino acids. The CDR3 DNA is TGTGCCAGCAGCTCCGGGACCGAAGCCTACGAGCAGTACTTC. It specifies CASSSGTEAYEQYF.